This entry lists 18 T cell receptor beta chains sequenced from one sample in a study of blood T cell repertoires in COVID-19. Assay used: immunoSEQ multiplex PCR; TCRdb lists only in-frame clones, some missing. The table has about 360,000 clones, about 86% seen once. Material for sequencing was peripheral blood. These receptor sequences come from a woman aged 55-69 years with COVID-19, enrolled during active disease.

This clone came up once. This rearrangement joins TRBV3-1 (or the pseudogene TRBV3-2) to TRBJ1-3; 7 nucleotides align to TRBD1. The trim removed 3 bases at V and 1 base at J, leaving 6 bases unmatched. Per the germline V gene, CDR1 is LGHDT and CDR2 is YNNKEL (reference sequence). The CDR3 is 16 amino acids. CDR3 coding DNA: TGTGCCAGCAGCCACTGGACAGGAAAGTCTGGAAACACCATATATTTT. Translated, it gives CASSHWTGKSGNTIYF.

The genes are TRBV10-3 and TRBJ1-4, with D tentatively TRBD1 (6 bases). This CDR3 contains 14 residues. Trimming left V 6 bases short and J 0 bases short, with 8 bases between. Germline lookup yields CDR1 ENHRY and CDR2 SYGVKD. The CDR3 region is CAIRSGATNEKLFF. DNA for the CDR3: TGTGCCATCAGGTCAGGGGCAACTAATGAAAAACTGTTTTTT.

This clone appeared a single time. The chain uses TRBV9 and TRBJ1-1; D is ambiguous. Trimming removed 3 bases from V and 6 bases from J, with 9 bases in between. Germline V gives CDR1 SGDLS, CDR2 YYNGEE. CDR3 length equals 12 residues. The CDR3 coding sequence is TGTGCCAGCAGCGATCTAGGCGCTGAAGCTTTCTTT. Protein product: CASSDLGAEAFF.

The J gene is TRBJ2-1, the V gene TRBV5-1; perhaps TRBD1 as D (6 bases). CDR3 length equals 13 residues. CDR1 is SGHRS, CDR2 YFSETQ, per germline. V lost 2 bases, J lost 5 bases, and 8 bases lay in between. The CDR3 loop reads CASSLDRNNEQFF. The CDR3 bases are TGCGCCAGCAGCTTAGACAGGAACAATGAGCAGTTCTTC. The entire variable domain, with the rest obtained from reference TRBV5-1 and TRBJ2-1, is as follows: KAGVTQTPRYLIKTRGQQVTLSCSPISGHRSVSWYQQTPGQGLQFLFEYFSETQRNKGNFPGRFSGRQFSNSRSEMNVSTLELGDSALYLCASSLDRNNEQFFGPGTRLTVL.

For the CDR3, the DNA is TGTGCCAGCACCCACCGGGACAGCACCGTCGGTGAAGCTTTCTTT. Translating it yields CASTHRDSTVGEAFF. This chain links TRBV7-9 with TRBJ1-1; 7 bases fit TRBD1. The CDR3 spans 15 residues. Germline CDR1 is SEHNR and CDR2 is FQNEAQ (reference sequence). J lost 7 bases, V lost 7 bases, and 15 bases had no gene match.

The rearrangement uses TRBV7-8 and TRBJ2-7, with 15 bases fitting TRBD2. This CDR3 has 18 amino acids. CDR1 is SGHVS and CDR2 is FQNEAQ in the germline V gene. V was clipped by 5 bases and J by 8 bases; unmatched bases: 16. As DNA, the CDR3 is TGTGCCAGCAGCGTCCCGGGACTAGCGGGGGGCCTCATTATCAAGCAGTACTTC. It is translated as CASSVPGLAGGLIIKQYF.

Concerning this clone itself: The sample has other DNA sequences that encode this CDR3 too. The gene calls are TRBV18 and TRBJ1-1; D is unclear. Per germline, CDR1 KGHSH and CDR2 LQKENI. The V and J ends lost 2 bases and 3 bases respectively, with 10 bases between them. CDR3 length: 14 amino acids. The CDR3 loop reads CASSPVSGDTEAFF. For the CDR3, the DNA is TGTGCCAGCTCACCAGTCTCCGGGGACACTGAAGCTTTCTTT.

This clone was seen more than once but under ten times. The junction departs from the called germline gene at one end, perhaps through a read error. CDR3 sequence: CASSSAGGKAGVNPEAFF. CDR3 DNA: TGTGCCAGCAGCTCCGCGGGGGGGAAGGCCGGGGTGAACCCTGAAGCTTTCTTT. The chain joins TRBV5-4 to TRBJ1-1; the D gene is possibly TRBD1 (5 bases). The germline V gene has CDR1 SGHNT and CDR2 YYREEE (reference sequence). The CDR3 has 18 residues.

V and J are TRBV11-2 and TRBJ1-2; TRBD1 agrees at 8 bases. The CDR3 consists of 14 residues. V dropped 5 bases and J dropped 6; count of bases not matched to a gene: 8. Germline CDR1 is SGHAT and CDR2 is FQNNGV. CDR3 coding DNA: TGTGCCAGCAGCCAACCGGACAGGGCAAATGGCTACACCTTC. It is translated as CASSQPDRANGYTF.

The chain uses TRBV5-1 and TRBJ2-3; the D gene is possibly TRBD1 (5 bases). The CDR3 length is 16 residues. Trimming cost V 2 bases and J 3 bases, with 16 bases left between them. CDR1 is SGHRS, CDR2 YFSETQ, per germline. The CDR3 region has the DNA TGCGCCAGCAGCTTCGGATCAGGTCAGGGAACAGATACGCAGTATTTT. This encodes CASSFGSGQGTDTQYF.

This clone was seen a single time. The chain couples TRBV27 to TRBJ2-3; 12 nucleotides match TRBD2. The CDR3 totals 17 residues. Germline V gene sequence: CDR1 MNHEY, CDR2 SMNVEV (reference sequence). J was trimmed by 1 base and V by 5 bases; bases with no gene match: 7. The CDR3 loop is CASSVLAGGRGTDTQYF. In DNA, the CDR3 is TGTGCCAGCAGTGTGCTAGCGGGGGGGCGTGGCACAGATACGCAGTATTTT.

This clone was observed a single time. V is TRBV9 and J is TRBJ2-6, with 8 positions matching TRBD1. Germline V lookup: CDR1 SGDLS, CDR2 YYNGEE. The CDR3 covers 15 residues. The J segment lost 2 bases and the V segment lost 3 bases, leaving 1 base of the junction unmatched. In nucleotides, the CDR3 is TGTGCCAGCAGCGCACAGGGGGCTGGGGCCAACGTCCTGACTTTC. It encodes CASSAQGAGANVLTF. Full variable domain (missing parts from reference TRBV9 and TRBJ2-6): DSGVTQTPKHLITATGQRVTLRCSPRSGDLSVYWYQQSLDQGLQFLIQYYNGEERAKGNILERFSAQQFPDLHSELNLSSLELGDSALYFCASSAQGAGANVLTFGAGSRLTVL.

Worth noting for this clone: The junction departs from germline at one end; a sequencing error may be responsible. The chain carries TRBV5-8 and TRBJ1-2; 8 bases match TRBD1. CDR1 is SGHTS and CDR2 is YDEGEE in the germline V gene. The CDR3 sequence is 14 residues long. In DNA form, the CDR3 reads TGTGCCAGCACCTTGACAGGGGTGGACTATGGCTACACCTTC. Translation gives CASTLTGVDYGYTF.

This rearrangement joins TRBV11-3 to TRBJ1-5, with 7 bases that match TRBD1. Germline V gene lookup returns CDR1 SGHNT and CDR2 YENEEA. Trimming cost V 5 bases and J 2 bases; bases outside gene matches: 3. The CDR3 contains 14 residues. CDR3 nucleotides: TGTGCCAGCAGCAGACAGGGAGGCAATCAGCCCCAGCATTTT. Encoded protein: CASSRQGGNQPQHF. Looking up the rest from reference TRBV11-3 and TRBJ1-5 gives the full variable domain: EAGVVQSPRYKIIEKKQPVAFWCNPISGHNTLYWYLQNLGQGPELLIRYENEEAVDDSQLPKDRFSAERLKGVDSTLKIQPAELGDSAVYLCASSRQGGNQPQHFGDGTRLSIL.

V usage is TRBV3-1 (or the pseudogene TRBV3-2) and J usage is TRBJ1-5; D possibly corresponds to TRBD1 (5 bases). The germline gives CDR1 LGHDT, CDR2 YNNKEL (reference sequence). Between the trimmed V and J ends, which lost 3 bases and 4 bases, there was a span of 10 bases. The CDR3 runs to 14 residues. Written as DNA, the CDR3 is TGTGCCAGCAGCCATCTTGGGGGGAATCAGCCCCAGCATTTT. It translates to CASSHLGGNQPQHF.

This clone showed up just once. V is TRBV18 and J is TRBJ2-1, with 9 bases that match TRBD2. After removal of 2 bases from V and 8 bases from J, the junction contained 7 bases not matched to a gene. Germline loops: CDR1 KGHSH, CDR2 LQKENI. This CDR3 comprises 15 residues. CDR3 residues: CASSPNSGGYDEQFF. Here the CDR3 DNA reads TGTGCCAGCTCACCAAACAGCGGGGGGTACGATGAGCAGTTCTTC. The entire variable domain, with the rest obtained from reference TRBV18 and TRBJ2-1, is as follows: NAGVMQNPRHLVRRRGQEARLRCSPMKGHSHVYWYRQLPEEGLKFMVYLQKENIIDESGMPKERFSAEFPKEGPSILRIQQVVRGDSAAYFCASSPNSGGYDEQFFGPGTRLTVL.

This clone was recorded only once. The chain links TRBV3-1 (or the pseudogene TRBV3-2) to TRBJ2-5; 9 bases are shared with TRBD2. The ends lost 4 bases at V and 5 bases at J; junction bases unmatched: 8. Germline V CDR1 and CDR2: LGHDT, YNNKEL (reference sequence). The CDR3 is 15 residues long. Written as DNA, the CDR3 is TGTGCCAGCAGCCTTCAGCGGGGGGCAGGTGAGACCCAGTACTTC. It is translated as CASSLQRGAGETQYF.

This CDR3 reads CASSYQGSYGYTF. CDR3 nucleotide sequence: TGCGCCAGCAGCTACCAGGGCAGCTATGGCTACACCTTC. V gene TRBV5-1 combines with J gene TRBJ1-2; possible D gene TRBD1, 5 bases. V was pared by 3 bases and J by 4 bases, with 10 bases between. Per germline, CDR1 SGHRS and CDR2 YFSETQ. This CDR3 is built from 13 residues.